One and the same sample provided the 20 T cell receptor beta chains below, sequenced in a study of STAT5B mutations in CD4+ large granular lymphocyte leukemia. Sequencing was performed with immunoSEQ multiplex PCR; in TCRdb, only in-frame clones are kept and a portion is missing. The sample comprises over 25,000 clones, 81% of which are singletons, and 0.25% to 0.35% rests with the top ten. The sequenced sample consisted of CD4+ T cells from blood buffy coats. The receptor set was obtained from a human donor in good health.

This chain uses TRBV12-5 with TRBJ2-1; 8 positions match TRBD2. CDR3 length equals 14 residues. The germline V gene has CDR1 LGHNT and CDR2 FRNRAP. J gave up 9 bases and V 6 bases, and 10 bases lay outside the gene matches. The CDR3 here is CASGMGLGVGEQFF. CDR3 nucleotide sequence: TGTGCTAGTGGCATGGGACTAGGGGTAGGTGAGCAGTTCTTC. Full variable domain (outside the CDR3, taken from reference TRBV12-5 and TRBJ2-1): DARVTQTPRHKVTEMGQEVTMRCQPILGHNTVFWYRQTMMQGLELLAYFRNRAPLDDSGMPKDRFSAEMPDATLATLKIQPSEPRDSAVYFCASGMGLGVGEQFFGPGTRLTVL.

The chain couples TRBV19 to TRBJ2-1; D is possibly TRBD2 (5 bases). CDR1 is LNHDA and CDR2 is SQIVND in the germline V gene (reference sequence). The CDR3 runs to 14 residues. V shed 4 bases and J shed 8 bases, with 15 bases lying between them. CDR3 DNA sequence: TGTGCCAGTAGTACTCGGCGGGCGGTACATGAGCAGTTCTTC. Translated, it gives CASSTRRAVHEQFF.

The gene calls are TRBV5-4 and TRBJ2-1; TRBD2 matches 10 bases. The CDR3 runs to 15 residues. Unmatched junction bases numbered 5, after V lost 2 bases and J lost 6 bases. Germline CDR1 and CDR2: SGHNT and YYREEE (reference sequence). This CDR3 reads CASSLAGGQGNEQFF. The DNA of the CDR3 is TGTGCCAGCAGCTTAGCGGGGGGGCAGGGCAATGAGCAGTTCTTC.

The J gene is TRBJ2-3, the V gene TRBV2; maybe TRBD2 (6 bases). V was trimmed by 7 bases and J by 3 bases, leaving 17 bases between them. Germline values: CDR1 SNHLY, CDR2 FYNNEI. The CDR3 is 15 residues long. In DNA, the CDR3 is TGTGCCAGCACCGAGACTAGTCGCTATACAGATACGCAGTATTTT. It encodes CASTETSRYTDTQYF.

The chain combines TRBV27 with TRBJ2-7; D possibly uses TRBD1 or TRBD2 (5 bases each). This CDR3 comprises 16 residues. The V end was cut by 3 bases, the J end by 6 bases, with 21 bases between. Germline CDR1 MNHEY, CDR2 SMNVEV (reference sequence). DNA for the CDR3: TGTGCCAGCAGTTTGTTTGGGGGTAGTAATCTGGGCGAGCAGTACTTC. Its translation is CASSLFGGSNLGEQYF.

The rearrangement uses TRBV2 and TRBJ2-7; D may match TRBD1 or TRBD2 (5 bases each). The CDR3 is made up of 14 amino acids. V was cut by 7 bases and J by 6 bases, with 19 bases left in between. Germline V gene sequence: CDR1 SNHLY, CDR2 FYNNEI. CDR3 region: CASTTGTALSEQYF. The CDR3 DNA is TGTGCCAGCACTACCGGGACGGCTCTCAGCGAGCAGTACTTC.

This clone was picked up one time. The rearrangement uses TRBV6-6 and TRBJ1-5, with a weak D call TRBD1 (6 bases). Trimming removed 6 bases from V and 4 bases from J, with 13 bases in between. Germline values: CDR1 MNHNY, CDR2 SVGAGI (reference sequence). This CDR3 has 14 residues. The CDR3: CASRQGGRNQPQHF. In nucleotides, the CDR3 is TGTGCCAGCAGGCAAGGGGGAAGGAATCAGCCCCAGCATTTT.

The chain couples TRBV7-2 to TRBJ1-1, with D perhaps matching TRBD1 (5 bases). The CDR3 runs to 15 residues. Germline V gene data show CDR1 as SGHTA and CDR2 as FQGNSA. V lost 0 bases and J lost 8, with 16 bases in between. The CDR3 spells CASSLAGGAFLEAFF. CDR3 in DNA: TGTGCCAGCAGCTTAGCCGGAGGGGCATTCTTGGAAGCTTTCTTT.

This clone was seen once. The V and J genes are TRBV9 and TRBJ2-7; D is tentatively TRBD1 or TRBD2 (8 bases each). Per germline, CDR1 SGDLS and CDR2 YYNGEE. Trimming left V 3 bases short and J 5 bases short, with 21 bases between. There are 16 residues in the CDR3. CDR3 nucleotides: TGTGCCAGCAGCGCCCGGGGGGGGCAGGGGGCACACGAGCAGTACTTC. As protein: CASSARGGQGAHEQYF.

J is TRBJ2-2 and V is TRBV5-1; a weak D match, TRBD1 (6 bases). Germline CDR1 SGHRS, CDR2 YFSETQ. V shed 4 bases and J shed 3 bases, with 13 bases lying between them. The CDR3 has 15 amino acids. The CDR3, as DNA: TGCGCCAGCAGCCAGACAGGAGAACACACCGGGGAGCTGTTTTTT. Its translation is CASSQTGEHTGELFF.

This rearrangement joins TRBV7-2 to TRBJ1-2, with D possibly TRBD1 on 6 matching bases. V gave up 4 bases and J gave up 7 bases, with 16 bases separating them. The length of the CDR3 is 14 residues. Germline loops: CDR1 SGHTA, CDR2 FQGNSA. Here the CDR3 DNA reads TGTGCCAGCAGCTCCTCAGGGGCTTTAGGTGGCTACACCTTC. Its protein is CASSSSGALGGYTF.

This chain's CDR3 is CASSLTPAGGAGELFF. CDR3 nucleotide sequence: TGTGCCAGCAGCTTAACGCCAGCGGGAGGGGCCGGGGAGCTGTTTTTT. This chain uses TRBV7-3 with TRBJ2-2; TRBD2 agrees at 10 bases. J gave up 6 bases and V 0 bases, and 4 bases lay outside the gene matches. The length of the CDR3 is 16 residues. Germline V CDR1 and CDR2: SGHTA, FQGTGA.

This chain joins TRBV5-6 and TRBJ1-6; no clear D. The CDR3 extends over 13 amino acids. Germline assignment: CDR1 SGHDT and CDR2 YYEEEE. The V end was cut by 3 bases, the J end by 7 bases, with 8 bases between. This CDR3 is CASSWQRNSPLHF. CDR3 coding DNA: TGTGCCAGCAGCTGGCAGCGAAATTCACCCCTCCACTTT.

The CDR3 region is CASSPRQGDDGTEAFF. In DNA, the CDR3 is TGTGCCAGCAGCCCCCGACAGGGTGATGACGGGACTGAAGCTTTCTTT. The V and J genes are TRBV9 and TRBJ1-1; 7 bases are shared with TRBD1. After removal of 4 bases from V and 5 bases from J, the junction contained 14 bases not matched to a gene. The CDR3 contains 16 residues. CDR1 and CDR2 (germline): SGDLS, YYNGEE.

The chain couples TRBV7-9 to TRBJ1-4; D is undetermined. With 5 bases removed from V and 0 bases from J, the gap between germline ends came to 7 bases. Germline CDR1 and CDR2: SEHNR and FQNEAQ (reference sequence). This CDR3 region has 14 residues. The CDR3 here is CASSLAATNEKLFF. CDR3 DNA sequence: TGTGCCAGCAGCCTGGCGGCAACTAATGAAAAACTGTTTTTT. Drawing the rest from reference TRBV7-9 and TRBJ1-4, the complete variable domain is DTGVSQNPRHKITKRGQNVTFRCDPISEHNRLYWYRQTLGQGPEFLTYFQNEAQLEKSRLLSDRFSAERPKGSFSTLEIQRTEQGDSAMYLCASSLAATNEKLFFGSGTQLSVL.

This clone was picked up one time. V usage is TRBV7-2 and J usage is TRBJ2-5, with D unresolved. Deletions cut 1 base from V and 13 bases from J, with 16 bases between. There are 13 residues in the CDR3. Germline V gene data show CDR1 as SGHTA and CDR2 as FQGNSA. DNA for the CDR3: TGTGCCAGCAGCTTAGATCCTGCCCGGGCCCTGTACTTC. Translated, it gives CASSLDPARALYF.

V gene TRBV25-1 combines with J gene TRBJ2-2; D possibly uses TRBD1 or TRBD2 (5 bases each). This CDR3 region has 14 residues. V was pared by 4 bases and J by 3 bases, with 9 bases between. Per the germline V gene, CDR1 is MGHDK and CDR2 is SYGVNS. The CDR3 loop reads CASSGGFDTGELFF. In DNA, the CDR3 is TGTGCCAGCAGTGGGGGGTTCGACACCGGGGAGCTGTTTTTT.

The chain has TRBV13 and TRBJ2-1, with D unclear. The CDR3 runs 17 residues. Germline V gives CDR1 PRHDT, CDR2 FYEKMQ (reference sequence). The V and J ends lost 2 bases and 0 bases respectively, with 14 bases between them. The CDR3 spells CASSLKGRRSSYNEQFF. In nucleotides, the CDR3 is TGTGCCAGCAGCTTAAAGGGCCGGCGCTCCTCCTACAATGAGCAGTTCTTC.

The chain employs TRBV5-1 and TRBJ1-1; 8 positions match TRBD1. Germline values: CDR1 SGHRS, CDR2 YFSETQ. V lost 5 bases and J lost 7; bases outside the gene matches: 10. This CDR3 region has 14 residues. DNA for the CDR3: TGCGCCAGCAGTCCAACAGGGGGAATAGATGAAGCTTTCTTT. Translation: CASSPTGGIDEAFF.

The CDR3 spells CASSQTGVADTQYF. CDR3 nucleotides: TGCGCCAGCAGCCAAACAGGAGTCGCAGATACGCAGTATTTT. J is TRBJ2-3 and V is TRBV4-1; possible D gene TRBD1, 5 bases. Germline lookup yields CDR1 MGHRA and CDR2 YSYEKL. The V end lost 2 bases, the J end lost 4 bases, and 10 bases lay between the germline ends. The CDR3 is 14 amino acids.